These 10 T cell receptor beta chains were all obtained from the same sample, sequenced in a study of blood T cell repertoires in COVID-19. Generated by immunoSEQ multiplex PCR, the TCRdb table keeps only in-frame clones and is missing some. The repertoire consists of hundreds of thousands of clones, with 65% to 90% occurring once and the leading ten covering roughly 13%. Sequencing was performed on peripheral blood. These receptor sequences come from a human donor in a cohort sampled during active COVID-19.

The chain joins TRBV11-2 to TRBJ2-3, with D unresolved. CDR3 size: 14 residues. Germline loops: CDR1 SGHAT, CDR2 FQNNGV. V was cut by 6 bases and J by 1 base, with 11 bases left in between. CDR3 residues: CASSSSSGTDTQYF. Written as DNA, the CDR3 is TGTGCCAGCAGTTCCTCCTCGGGCACAGATACGCAGTATTTT.

The V call is TRBV10-2, the J call TRBJ2-1, with 7 bases aligning to TRBD1. This CDR3 region has 16 residues. Germline V CDR1 and CDR2: WSHSY, SAAADI. V gave up 2 bases and J gave up 2 bases; unmatched junction bases: 6. The CDR3 is CASSENLQGPYNEQFF. The DNA of the CDR3 is TGCGCCAGCAGTGAGAACCTACAGGGGCCCTACAATGAGCAGTTCTTC.

The chain links TRBV4-1 to TRBJ2-3, with D possibly TRBD2 on 6 matching bases. The CDR3 is 17 residues long. Looked up from germline, CDR1 is MGHRA and CDR2 is YSYEKL. V lost 0 bases to trimming and J lost 1 base, with 14 bases between them. Here the CDR3 reads CASSQDINGRGTDTQYF. For the CDR3, the DNA is TGCGCCAGCAGCCAAGATATAAACGGGAGAGGCACAGATACGCAGTATTTT.

The genes are TRBV7-2 and TRBJ2-1; possibly TRBD1 for D (5 bases). The CDR3 has 15 residues. Per germline, CDR1 SGHTA and CDR2 FQGNSA. With 6 bases removed from V and 3 bases from J, the gap between germline ends came to 15 bases. CDR3 protein: CASSPPGHSYNEQFF. CDR3 bases: TGTGCCAGCAGTCCCCCAGGGCATAGCTACAATGAGCAGTTCTTC. Complete variable domain (other parts from reference TRBV7-2 and TRBJ2-1): GAGVSQSPSNKVTEKGKDVELRCDPISGHTALYWYRQSLGQGLEFLIYFQGNSAPDKSGLPSDRFSAERTGGSVSTLTIQRTQQEDSAVYLCASSPPGHSYNEQFFGPGTRLTVL.

The J gene is TRBJ1-1, the V gene TRBV18, with a possible D match to TRBD1 (6 bases). The CDR3 runs to 12 residues. V gave up 2 bases and J gave up 8 bases, with 9 bases separating them. CDR1 KGHSH and CDR2 LQKENI come from the germline V gene. The DNA for the CDR3 is TGTGCCAGCTCACCAAGGGGGTTAGAAGCTTTCTTT. Protein product: CASSPRGLEAFF.

This sequence joins TRBV3-1 (or the pseudogene TRBV3-2) and TRBJ2-2; TRBD2 is a possible D gene (6 bases). Trimming pared 4 bases from V and 0 bases from J, leaving 6 bases between. Germline CDR1 and CDR2: LGHDT and YNNKEL (reference sequence). The length of the CDR3 is 14 residues. In nucleotides, the CDR3 is TGTGCCAGCAGCCCGGGAGCGAACACCGGGGAGCTGTTTTTT. Translation gives CASSPGANTGELFF.

V is TRBV3-1 (or the pseudogene TRBV3-2) and J is TRBJ2-1, with 7 bases fitting TRBD2. The CDR3 covers 12 residues. Unmatched junction bases numbered 0, after V lost 10 bases and J lost 0 bases. Germline V lookup: CDR1 LGHDT, CDR2 YNNKEL (reference sequence). As DNA, the CDR3 is TGTGCCACTAGCGGCTCCTACAATGAGCAGTTCTTC. Its translation is CATSGSYNEQFF.

The chain has TRBV2 and TRBJ1-1, with no clear D. Trimming removed 6 bases from V and 5 bases from J, with 13 bases in between. CDR3 size: 13 residues. The germline V gene has CDR1 SNHLY and CDR2 FYNNEI. DNA of the CDR3: TGTGCCAGCAGACGTGGGCCAGAGACTGAAGCTTTCTTT. This translates into CASRRGPETEAFF.

The chain links TRBV6-2 or TRBV6-3 to TRBJ2-7; 7 bases agree with TRBD1. Looked up from germline, CDR1 is MNHEY and CDR2 is SVGEGT. Trimming removed 2 bases from V and 0 bases from J; junction bases left unmatched: 1. The CDR3 covers 14 residues. The CDR3 DNA is TGTGCCAGCAGTTACGACAGGGCCTCCTACGAGCAGTACTTC. Its translation is CASSYDRASYEQYF.

This clone was counted many times. The V call is TRBV4-2, the J call TRBJ2-7; 10 bases are shared with TRBD2. This CDR3 region has 16 residues. V lost 2 bases and J lost 2; bases outside the gene matches: 6. Germline assignment: CDR1 LGHNA and CDR2 YNFKEQ. As DNA, the CDR3 is TGTGCCAGCAGCCAATTTGGACTAGCGGAAACCTACGAGCAGTACTTC. This gives the protein CASSQFGLAETYEQYF.